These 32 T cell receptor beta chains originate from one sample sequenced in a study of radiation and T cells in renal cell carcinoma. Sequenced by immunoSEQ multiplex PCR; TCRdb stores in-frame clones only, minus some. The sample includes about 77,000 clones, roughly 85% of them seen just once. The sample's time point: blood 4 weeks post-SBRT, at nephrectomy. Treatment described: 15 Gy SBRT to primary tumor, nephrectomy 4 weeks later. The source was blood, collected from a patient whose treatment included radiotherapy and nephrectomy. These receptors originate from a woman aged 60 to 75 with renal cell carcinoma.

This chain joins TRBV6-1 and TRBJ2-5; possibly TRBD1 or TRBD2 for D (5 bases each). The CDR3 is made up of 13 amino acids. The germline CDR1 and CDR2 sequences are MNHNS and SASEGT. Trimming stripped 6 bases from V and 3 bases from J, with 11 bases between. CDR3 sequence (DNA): TGTGCCAGCAGCCGGGACCAGGAAGAGACCCAGTACTTC. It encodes CASSRDQEETQYF.

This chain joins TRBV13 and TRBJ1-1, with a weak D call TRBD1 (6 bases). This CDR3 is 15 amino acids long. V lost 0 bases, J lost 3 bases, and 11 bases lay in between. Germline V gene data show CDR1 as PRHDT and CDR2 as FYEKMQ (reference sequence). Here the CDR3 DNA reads TGTGCCAGCAGCTTAGGCCTGAGGGGGGACACTGAAGCTTTCTTT. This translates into CASSLGLRGDTEAFF.

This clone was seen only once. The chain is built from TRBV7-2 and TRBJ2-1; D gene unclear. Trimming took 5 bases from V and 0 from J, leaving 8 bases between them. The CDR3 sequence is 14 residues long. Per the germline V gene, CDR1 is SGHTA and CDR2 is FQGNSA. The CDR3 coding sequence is TGTGCCAGCAGCCACGGAAGCTCCTACAATGAGCAGTTCTTC. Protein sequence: CASSHGSSYNEQFF.

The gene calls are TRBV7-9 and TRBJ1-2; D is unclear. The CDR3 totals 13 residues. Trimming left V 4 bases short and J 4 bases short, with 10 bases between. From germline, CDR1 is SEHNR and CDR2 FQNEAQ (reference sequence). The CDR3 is CASSYWVVYGYTF. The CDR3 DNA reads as TGTGCCAGCAGCTATTGGGTGGTCTATGGCTACACCTTC. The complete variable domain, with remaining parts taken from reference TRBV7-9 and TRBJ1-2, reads DTGVSQNPRHKITKRGQNVTFRCDPISEHNRLYWYRQTLGQGPEFLTYFQNEAQLEKSRLLSDRFSAERPKGSFSTLEIQRTEQGDSAMYLCASSYWVVYGYTFGSGTRLTVV.

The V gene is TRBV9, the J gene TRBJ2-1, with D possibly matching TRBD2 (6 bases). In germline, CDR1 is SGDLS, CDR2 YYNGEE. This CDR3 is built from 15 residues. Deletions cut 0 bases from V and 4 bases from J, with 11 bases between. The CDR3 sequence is CASSVALRGYNEQFF. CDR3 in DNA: TGTGCCAGCAGCGTAGCTCTCCGGGGGTACAATGAGCAGTTCTTC.

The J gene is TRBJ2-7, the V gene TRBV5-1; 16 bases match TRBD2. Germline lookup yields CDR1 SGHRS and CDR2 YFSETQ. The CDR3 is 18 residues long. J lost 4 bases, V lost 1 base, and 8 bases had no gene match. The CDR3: CASSLFVGLAGGQYEQYF. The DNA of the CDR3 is TGCGCCAGCAGCTTGTTCGTGGGACTAGCGGGGGGGCAGTACGAGCAGTACTTC. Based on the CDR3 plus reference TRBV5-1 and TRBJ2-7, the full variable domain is KAGVTQTPRYLIKTRGQQVTLSCSPISGHRSVSWYQQTPGQGLQFLFEYFSETQRNKGNFPGRFSGRQFSNSRSEMNVSTLELGDSALYLCASSLFVGLAGGQYEQYFGPGTRLTVT.

CDR3 protein: CASGDSDYGYTF. The CDR3 DNA reads as TGTGCCAGTGGGGACAGCGACTATGGCTACACCTTC. The chain employs TRBV19 and TRBJ1-2; 7 bases match TRBD1. After removal of 8 bases from V and 3 bases from J, the junction contained 3 bases not matched to a gene. The CDR3 is made up of 12 amino acids. The V gene's germline CDR1 is LNHDA and CDR2 SQIVND (reference sequence).

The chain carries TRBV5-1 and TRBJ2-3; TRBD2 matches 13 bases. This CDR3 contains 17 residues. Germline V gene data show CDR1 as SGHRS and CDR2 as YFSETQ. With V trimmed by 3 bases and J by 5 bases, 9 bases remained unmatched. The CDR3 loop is CASSSRLAGGSGDTQYF. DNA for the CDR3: TGCGCCAGCAGCTCCCGACTAGCGGGAGGATCGGGAGATACGCAGTATTTT.

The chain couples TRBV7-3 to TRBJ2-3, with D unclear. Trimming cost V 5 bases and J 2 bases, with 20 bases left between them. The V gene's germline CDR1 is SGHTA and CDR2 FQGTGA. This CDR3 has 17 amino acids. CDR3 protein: CASSLPVSGGFTDTQYF. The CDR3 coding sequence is TGTGCCAGCAGCCTACCAGTGTCGGGCGGCTTCACAGATACGCAGTATTTT.

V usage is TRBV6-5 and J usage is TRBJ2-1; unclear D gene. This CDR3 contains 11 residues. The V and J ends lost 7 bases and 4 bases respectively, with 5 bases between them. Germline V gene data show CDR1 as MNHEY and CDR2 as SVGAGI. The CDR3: CASTQYNEQFF. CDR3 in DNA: TGTGCCAGCACCCAGTACAATGAGCAGTTCTTC.

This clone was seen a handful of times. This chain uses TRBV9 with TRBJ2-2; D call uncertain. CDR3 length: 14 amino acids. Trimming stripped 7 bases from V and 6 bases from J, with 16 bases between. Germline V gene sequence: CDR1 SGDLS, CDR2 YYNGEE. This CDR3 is CASGNQYGSGELFF. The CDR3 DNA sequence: TGTGCCAGCGGGAACCAATACGGGTCCGGGGAGCTGTTTTTT.

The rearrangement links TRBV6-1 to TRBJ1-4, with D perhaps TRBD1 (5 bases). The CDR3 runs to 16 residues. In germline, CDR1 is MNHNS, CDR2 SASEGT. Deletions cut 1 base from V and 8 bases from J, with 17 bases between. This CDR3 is CASSEVGRAGSEKLFF. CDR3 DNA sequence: TGTGCCAGCAGTGAAGTGGGGAGGGCAGGGTCCGAAAAACTGTTTTTT.

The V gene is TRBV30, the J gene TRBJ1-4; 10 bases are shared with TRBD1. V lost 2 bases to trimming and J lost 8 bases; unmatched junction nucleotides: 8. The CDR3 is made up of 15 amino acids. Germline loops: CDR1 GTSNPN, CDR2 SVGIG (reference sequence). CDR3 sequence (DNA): TGTGCCTGGAGTACCGGGACAGGGGTGGGCGAAAAACTGTTTTTT. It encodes CAWSTGTGVGEKLFF. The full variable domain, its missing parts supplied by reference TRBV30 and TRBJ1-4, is SQTIHQWPATLVQPVGSPLSLECTVEGTSNPNLYWYRQAAGRGLQLLFYSVGIGQISSEVPQNLSASRPQDRQFILSSKKLLLSDSGFYLCAWSTGTGVGEKLFFGSGTQLSVL.

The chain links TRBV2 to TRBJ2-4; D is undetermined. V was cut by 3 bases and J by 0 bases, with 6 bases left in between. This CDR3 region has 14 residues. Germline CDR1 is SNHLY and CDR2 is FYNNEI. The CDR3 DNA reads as TGTGCCAGCAGTGAGTCCCTAGCCAAAAACATTCAGTACTTC. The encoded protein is CASSESLAKNIQYF.

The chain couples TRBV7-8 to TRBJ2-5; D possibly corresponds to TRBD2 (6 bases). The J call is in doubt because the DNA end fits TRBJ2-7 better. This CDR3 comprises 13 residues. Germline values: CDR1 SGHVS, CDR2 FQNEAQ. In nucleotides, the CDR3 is TGTGCCAGCAGCTCCGCGGGGAGCTACGAGCAGTACTTC. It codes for CASSSAGSYEQYF.

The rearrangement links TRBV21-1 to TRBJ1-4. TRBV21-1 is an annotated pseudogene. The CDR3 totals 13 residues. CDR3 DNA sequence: TGTGCCAGCAGCAAAGGAGATGGGGAAAAACTGTTTTTT. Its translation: CASSKGDGEKLFF.

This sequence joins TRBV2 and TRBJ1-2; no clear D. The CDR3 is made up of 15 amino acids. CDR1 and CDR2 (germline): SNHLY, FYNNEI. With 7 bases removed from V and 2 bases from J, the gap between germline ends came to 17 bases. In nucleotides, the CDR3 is TGTGCCAGCACTTTCCATGGAGGGCGGAACTATGGCTACACCTTC. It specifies CASTFHGGRNYGYTF.

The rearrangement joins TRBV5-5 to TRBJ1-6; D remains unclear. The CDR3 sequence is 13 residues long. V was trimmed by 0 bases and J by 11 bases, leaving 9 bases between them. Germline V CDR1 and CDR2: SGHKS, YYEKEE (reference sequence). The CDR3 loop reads CASSLAPNAPLHF. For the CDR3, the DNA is TGTGCCAGCAGCTTGGCGCCTAACGCACCCCTCCACTTT.

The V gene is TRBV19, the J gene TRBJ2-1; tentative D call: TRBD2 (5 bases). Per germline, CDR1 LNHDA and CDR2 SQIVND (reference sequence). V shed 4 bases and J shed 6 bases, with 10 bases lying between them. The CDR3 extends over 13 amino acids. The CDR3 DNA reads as TGTGCCAGTAGTACCGCTCGGGGCAATGAGCAGTTCTTC. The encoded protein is CASSTARGNEQFF.

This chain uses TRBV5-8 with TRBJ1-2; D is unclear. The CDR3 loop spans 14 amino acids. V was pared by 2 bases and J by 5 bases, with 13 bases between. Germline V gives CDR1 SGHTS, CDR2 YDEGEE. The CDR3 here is CASSLSIDTYGYTF. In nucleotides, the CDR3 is TGTGCCAGCAGCTTATCGATCGACACGTATGGCTACACCTTC.

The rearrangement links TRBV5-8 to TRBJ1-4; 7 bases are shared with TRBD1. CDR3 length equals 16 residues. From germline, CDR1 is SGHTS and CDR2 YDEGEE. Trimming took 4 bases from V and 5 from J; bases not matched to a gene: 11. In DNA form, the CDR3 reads TGTGCCAGCAGCCCTGACAGGGCGGGCGCGAATGAAAAACTGTTTTTT. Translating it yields CASSPDRAGANEKLFF.

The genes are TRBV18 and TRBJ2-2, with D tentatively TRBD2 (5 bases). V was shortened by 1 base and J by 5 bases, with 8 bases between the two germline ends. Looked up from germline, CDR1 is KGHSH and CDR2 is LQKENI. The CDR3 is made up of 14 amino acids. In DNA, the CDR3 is TGTGCCAGCTCACCACTAGGAGGAACCGGGGAGCTGTTTTTT. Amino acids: CASSPLGGTGELFF. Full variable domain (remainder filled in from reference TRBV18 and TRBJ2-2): NAGVMQNPRHLVRRRGQEARLRCSPMKGHSHVYWYRQLPEEGLKFMVYLQKENIIDESGMPKERFSAEFPKEGPSILRIQQVVRGDSAAYFCASSPLGGTGELFFGEGSRLTVL.

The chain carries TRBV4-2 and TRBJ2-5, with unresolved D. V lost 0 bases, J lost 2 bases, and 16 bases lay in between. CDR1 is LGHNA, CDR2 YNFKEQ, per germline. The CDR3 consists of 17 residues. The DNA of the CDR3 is TGTGCCAGCAGCCAAGATCTCCGGAGAACACCACAAGAGACCCAGTACTTC. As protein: CASSQDLRRTPQETQYF.

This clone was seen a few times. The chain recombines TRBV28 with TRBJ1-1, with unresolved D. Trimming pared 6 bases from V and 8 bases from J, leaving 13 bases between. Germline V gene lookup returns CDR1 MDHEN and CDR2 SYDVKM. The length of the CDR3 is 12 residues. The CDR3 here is CASRPESPEAFF. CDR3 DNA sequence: TGTGCCAGCAGGCCAGAGTCACCCGAAGCTTTCTTT.

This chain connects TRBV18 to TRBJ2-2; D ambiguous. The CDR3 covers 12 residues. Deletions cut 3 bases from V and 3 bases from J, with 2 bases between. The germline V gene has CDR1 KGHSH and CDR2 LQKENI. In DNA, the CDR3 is TGTGCCAGCTCACCGGACACCGGGGAGCTGTTTTTT. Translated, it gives CASSPDTGELFF.

The CDR3 spells CASSRAGVGNEQFF. The CDR3 DNA is TGTGCCAGCAGTAGAGCGGGAGTAGGAAATGAGCAGTTCTTC. This chain joins TRBV6-5 and TRBJ2-1; TRBD2 agrees at 8 bases. CDR3 length equals 14 residues. Germline V gene sequence: CDR1 MNHEY, CDR2 SVGAGI. With V trimmed by 5 bases and J by 7 bases, 7 bases remained unmatched.

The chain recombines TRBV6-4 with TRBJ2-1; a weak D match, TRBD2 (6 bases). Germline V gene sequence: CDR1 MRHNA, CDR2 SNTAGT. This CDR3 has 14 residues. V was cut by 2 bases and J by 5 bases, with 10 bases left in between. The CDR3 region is CASSDGGENNEQFF. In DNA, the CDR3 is TGTGCCAGCAGTGACGGAGGGGAGAACAATGAGCAGTTCTTC.

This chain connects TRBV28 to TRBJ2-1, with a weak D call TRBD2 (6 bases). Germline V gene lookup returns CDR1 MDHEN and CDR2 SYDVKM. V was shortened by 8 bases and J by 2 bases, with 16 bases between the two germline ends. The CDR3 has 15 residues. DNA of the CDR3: TGTGCCAGCGGGATTGAAGCGGGCCCCTACAATGAGCAGTTCTTC. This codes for CASGIEAGPYNEQFF. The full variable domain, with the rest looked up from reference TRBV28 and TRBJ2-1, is DVKVTQSSRYLVKRTGEKVFLECVQDMDHENMFWYRQDPGLGLRLIYFSYDVKMKEKGDIPEGYSVSREKKERFSLILESASTNQTSMYLCASGIEAGPYNEQFFGPGTRLTVL.

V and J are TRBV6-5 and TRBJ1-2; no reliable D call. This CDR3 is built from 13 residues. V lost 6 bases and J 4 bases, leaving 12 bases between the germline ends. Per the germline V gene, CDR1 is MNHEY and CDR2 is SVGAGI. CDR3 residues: CASRTLGSYGYTF. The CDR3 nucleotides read TGTGCCAGCAGGACCCTCGGGAGCTATGGCTACACCTTC.

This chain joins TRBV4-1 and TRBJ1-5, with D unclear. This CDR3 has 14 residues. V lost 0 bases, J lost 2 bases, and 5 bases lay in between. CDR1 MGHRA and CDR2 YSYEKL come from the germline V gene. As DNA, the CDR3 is TGCGCCAGCAGCCAAGAGGGAGGCAATCAGCCCCAGCATTTT. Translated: CASSQEGGNQPQHF.

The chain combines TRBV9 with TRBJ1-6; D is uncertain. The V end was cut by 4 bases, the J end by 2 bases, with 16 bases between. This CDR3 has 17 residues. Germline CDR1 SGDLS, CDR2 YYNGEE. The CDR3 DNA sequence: TGTGCCAGCAGCCTGGTCAACGCAAGGCCCTATAATTCACCCCTCCACTTT. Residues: CASSLVNARPYNSPLHF.

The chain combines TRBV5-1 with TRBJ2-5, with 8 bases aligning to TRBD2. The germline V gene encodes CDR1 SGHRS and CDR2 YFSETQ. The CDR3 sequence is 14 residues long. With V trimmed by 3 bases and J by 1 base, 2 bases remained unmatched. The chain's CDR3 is CASSSSGGQETQYF. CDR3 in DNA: TGCGCCAGCAGCTCGAGCGGGGGCCAAGAGACCCAGTACTTC.